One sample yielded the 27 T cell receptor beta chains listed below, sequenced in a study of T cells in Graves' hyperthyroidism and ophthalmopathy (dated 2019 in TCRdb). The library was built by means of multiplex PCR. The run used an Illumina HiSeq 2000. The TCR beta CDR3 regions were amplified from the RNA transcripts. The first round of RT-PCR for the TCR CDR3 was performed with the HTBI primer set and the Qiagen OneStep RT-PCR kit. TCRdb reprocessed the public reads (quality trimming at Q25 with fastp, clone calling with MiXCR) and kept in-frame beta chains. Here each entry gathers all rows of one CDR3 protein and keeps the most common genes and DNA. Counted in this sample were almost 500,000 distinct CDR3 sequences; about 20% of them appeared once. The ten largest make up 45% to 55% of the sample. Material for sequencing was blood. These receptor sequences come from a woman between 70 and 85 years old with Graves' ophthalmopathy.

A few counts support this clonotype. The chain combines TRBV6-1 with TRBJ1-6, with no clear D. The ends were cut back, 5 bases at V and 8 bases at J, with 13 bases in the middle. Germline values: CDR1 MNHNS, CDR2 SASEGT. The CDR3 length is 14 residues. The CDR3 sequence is CASSSVGGDSPLHF. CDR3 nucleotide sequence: TGTGCCAGCAGTTCAGTCGGAGGAGATTCACCCCTCCACTTT.

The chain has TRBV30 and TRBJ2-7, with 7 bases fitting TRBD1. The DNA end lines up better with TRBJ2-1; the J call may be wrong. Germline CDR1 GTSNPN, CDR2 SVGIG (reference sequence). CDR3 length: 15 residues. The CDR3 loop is CAWSVGTANSYEQFF. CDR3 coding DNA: TGTGCCTGGAGTGTGGGGACAGCGAACTCCTACGAGCAGTTCTTC.

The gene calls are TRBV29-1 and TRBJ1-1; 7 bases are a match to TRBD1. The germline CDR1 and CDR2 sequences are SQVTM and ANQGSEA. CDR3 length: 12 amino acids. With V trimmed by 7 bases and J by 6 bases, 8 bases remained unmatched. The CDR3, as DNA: TGCAGCGCCGACAGGGAGGACGCTGAAGCTTTCTTT. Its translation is CSADREDAEAFF.

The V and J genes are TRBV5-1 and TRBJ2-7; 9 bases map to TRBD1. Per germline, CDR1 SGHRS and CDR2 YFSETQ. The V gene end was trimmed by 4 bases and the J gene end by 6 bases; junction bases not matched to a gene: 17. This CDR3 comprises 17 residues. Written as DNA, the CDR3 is TGCGCCAGCAGCATGTTTAAGGGGACAGGGCAGTTATCCGAGCAGTACTTC. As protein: CASSMFKGTGQLSEQYF.

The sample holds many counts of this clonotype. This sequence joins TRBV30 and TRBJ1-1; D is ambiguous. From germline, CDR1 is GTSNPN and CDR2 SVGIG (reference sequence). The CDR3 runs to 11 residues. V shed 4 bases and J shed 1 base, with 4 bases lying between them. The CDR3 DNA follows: TGTGCCTGGAACCCGAACACTGAAGCTTTCTTT. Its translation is CAWNPNTEAFF.

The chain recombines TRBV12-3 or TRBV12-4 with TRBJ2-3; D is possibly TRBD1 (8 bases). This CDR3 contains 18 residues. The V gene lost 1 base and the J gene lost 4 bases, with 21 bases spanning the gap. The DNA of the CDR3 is TGTGCCAGCAGTTTAGGGACAGGGACGCGGGAGCTCTCAGATACGCAGTATTTT. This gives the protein CASSLGTGTRELSDTQYF.

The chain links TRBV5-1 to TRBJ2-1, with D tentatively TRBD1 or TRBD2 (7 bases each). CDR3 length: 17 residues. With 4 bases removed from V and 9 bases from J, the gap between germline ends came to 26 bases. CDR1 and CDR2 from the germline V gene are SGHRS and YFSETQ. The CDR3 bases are TGCGCCAGCAGCGTCAACTCAAGGGGGCTAGCGGCCCTTGAGCAGTTCTTC. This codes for CASSVNSRGLAALEQFF.

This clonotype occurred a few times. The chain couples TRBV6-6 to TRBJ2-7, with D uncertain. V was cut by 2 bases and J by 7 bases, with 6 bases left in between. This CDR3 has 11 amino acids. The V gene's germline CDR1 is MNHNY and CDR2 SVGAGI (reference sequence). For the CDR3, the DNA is TGTGCCAGCAGTTACAGGAAGGAGCAGTACTTC. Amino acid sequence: CASSYRKEQYF.

The chain's CDR3 is CASSPGGADGYTF. The CDR3 DNA reads TGTGCCAGCTCACCAGGCGGGGCCGATGGCTACACCTTC. V usage is TRBV18 and J usage is TRBJ1-2; possible D gene TRBD1, 5 bases. The CDR3 covers 13 residues. Germline assignment: CDR1 KGHSH and CDR2 LQKENI. V was pared by 2 bases and J by 6 bases, with 10 bases between. The full variable domain, rest sourced from reference TRBV18 and TRBJ1-2, is NAGVMQNPRHLVRRRGQEARLRCSPMKGHSHVYWYRQLPEEGLKFMVYLQKENIIDESGMPKERFSAEFPKEGPSILRIQQVVRGDSAAYFCASSPGGADGYTFGSGTRLTVV.

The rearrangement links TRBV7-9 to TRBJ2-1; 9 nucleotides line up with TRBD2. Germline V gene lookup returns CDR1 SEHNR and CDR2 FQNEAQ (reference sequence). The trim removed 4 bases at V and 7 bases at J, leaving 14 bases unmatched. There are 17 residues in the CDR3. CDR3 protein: CASSSGGGRASKNEQFF. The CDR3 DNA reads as TGTGCCAGCAGCTCGGGTGGCGGGAGGGCCTCAAAGAATGAGCAGTTCTTC.

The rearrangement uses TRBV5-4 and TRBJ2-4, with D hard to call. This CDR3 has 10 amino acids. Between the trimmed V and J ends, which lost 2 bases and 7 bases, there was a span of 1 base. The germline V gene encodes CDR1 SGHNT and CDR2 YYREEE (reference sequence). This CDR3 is CASSFNIQYF. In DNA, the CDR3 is TGTGCCAGCAGCTTTAACATTCAGTACTTC.

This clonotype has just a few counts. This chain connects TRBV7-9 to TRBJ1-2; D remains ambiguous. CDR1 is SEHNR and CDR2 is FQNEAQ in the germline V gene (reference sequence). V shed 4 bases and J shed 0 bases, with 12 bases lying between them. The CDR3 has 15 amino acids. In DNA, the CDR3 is TGTGCCAGCAGCTACCCAGTTCTATCTAACTATGGCTACACCTTC. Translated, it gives CASSYPVLSNYGYTF.

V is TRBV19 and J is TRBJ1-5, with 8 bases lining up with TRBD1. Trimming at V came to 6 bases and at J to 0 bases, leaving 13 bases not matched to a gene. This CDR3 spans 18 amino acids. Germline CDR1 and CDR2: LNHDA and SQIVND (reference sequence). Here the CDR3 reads CASSPRQGRSNSNQPQHF. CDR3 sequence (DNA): TGTGCCAGTAGCCCTAGACAGGGGCGTTCTAATAGCAATCAGCCCCAGCATTTT.

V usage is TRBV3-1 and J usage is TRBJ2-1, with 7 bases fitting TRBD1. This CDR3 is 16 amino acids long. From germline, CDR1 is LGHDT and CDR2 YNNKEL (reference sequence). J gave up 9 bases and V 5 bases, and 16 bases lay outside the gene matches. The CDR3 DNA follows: TGTGCCAGCAGCGTAGCAGGGGGTGGGTACCGGGGTGAGCAGTTCTTC. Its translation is CASSVAGGGYRGEQFF.

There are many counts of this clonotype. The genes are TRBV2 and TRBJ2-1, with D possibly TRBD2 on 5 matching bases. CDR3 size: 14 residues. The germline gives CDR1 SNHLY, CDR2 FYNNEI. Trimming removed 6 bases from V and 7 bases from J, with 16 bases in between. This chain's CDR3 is CASRLRDTVNEQFF. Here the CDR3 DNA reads TGTGCCAGCAGACTCCGGGATACCGTTAATGAGCAGTTCTTC.

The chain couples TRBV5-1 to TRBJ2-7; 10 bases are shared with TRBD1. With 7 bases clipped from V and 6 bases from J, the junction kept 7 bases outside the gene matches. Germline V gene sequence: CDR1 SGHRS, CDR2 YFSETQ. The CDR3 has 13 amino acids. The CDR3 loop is CASGGGTGAEQYF. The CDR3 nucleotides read TGCGCCAGCGGCGGCGGGACAGGGGCCGAGCAGTACTTC.

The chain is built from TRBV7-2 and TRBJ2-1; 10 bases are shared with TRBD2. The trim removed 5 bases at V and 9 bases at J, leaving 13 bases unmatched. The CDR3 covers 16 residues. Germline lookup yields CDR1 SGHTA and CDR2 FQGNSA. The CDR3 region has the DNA TGTGCCAGCAGCCGTATGTCTAGCGGGAGTGAAGGTGAGCAGTTCTTC. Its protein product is CASSRMSSGSEGEQFF. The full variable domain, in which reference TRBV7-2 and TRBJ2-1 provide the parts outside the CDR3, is GAGVSQSPSNKVTEKGKDVELRCDPISGHTALYWYRQSLGQGLEFLIYFQGNSAPDKSGLPSDRFSAERTGGSVSTLTIQRTQQEDSAVYLCASSRMSSGSEGEQFFGPGTRLTVL.

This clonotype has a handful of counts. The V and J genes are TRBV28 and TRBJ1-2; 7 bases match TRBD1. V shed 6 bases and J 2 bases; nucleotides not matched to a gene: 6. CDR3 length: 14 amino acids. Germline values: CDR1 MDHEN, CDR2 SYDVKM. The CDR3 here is CASRTGQLNYGYTF. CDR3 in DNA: TGTGCCAGCAGGACGGGACAGCTAAACTATGGCTACACCTTC.

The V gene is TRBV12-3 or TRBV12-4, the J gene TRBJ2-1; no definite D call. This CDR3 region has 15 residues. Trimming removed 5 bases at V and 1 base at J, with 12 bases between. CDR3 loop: CASSLSLGSYNEQFF. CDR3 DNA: TGTGCCAGCAGTCTGAGCCTTGGGTCCTACAATGAGCAGTTCTTC.

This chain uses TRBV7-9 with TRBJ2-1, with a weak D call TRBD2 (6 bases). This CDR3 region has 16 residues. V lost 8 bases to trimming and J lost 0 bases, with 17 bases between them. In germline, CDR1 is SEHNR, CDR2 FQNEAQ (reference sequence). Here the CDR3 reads CASLGGPRSSYNEQFF. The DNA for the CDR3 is TGTGCCAGCCTTGGAGGGCCCAGGAGCTCCTACAATGAGCAGTTCTTC.

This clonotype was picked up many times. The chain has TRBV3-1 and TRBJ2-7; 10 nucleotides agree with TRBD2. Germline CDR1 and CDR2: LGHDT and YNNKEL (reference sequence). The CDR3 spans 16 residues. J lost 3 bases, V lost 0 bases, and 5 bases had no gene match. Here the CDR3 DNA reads TGTGCCAGCAGCCAAGATTGGACTAGCGGACACTACGAGCAGTACTTC. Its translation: CASSQDWTSGHYEQYF.

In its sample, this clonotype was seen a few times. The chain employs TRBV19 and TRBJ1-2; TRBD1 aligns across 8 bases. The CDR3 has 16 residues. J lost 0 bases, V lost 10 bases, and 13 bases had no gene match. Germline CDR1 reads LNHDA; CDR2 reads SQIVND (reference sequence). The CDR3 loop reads CATGRTGQIPNYGYTF. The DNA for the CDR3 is TGTGCCACCGGTCGGACAGGGCAGATTCCTAACTATGGCTACACCTTC. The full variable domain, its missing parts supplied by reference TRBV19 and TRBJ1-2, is DGGITQSPKYLFRKEGQNVTLSCEQNLNHDAMYWYRQDPGQGLRLIYYSQIVNDFQKGDIAEGYSVSREKKESFPLTVTSAQKNPTAFYLCATGRTGQIPNYGYTFGSGTRLTVV.

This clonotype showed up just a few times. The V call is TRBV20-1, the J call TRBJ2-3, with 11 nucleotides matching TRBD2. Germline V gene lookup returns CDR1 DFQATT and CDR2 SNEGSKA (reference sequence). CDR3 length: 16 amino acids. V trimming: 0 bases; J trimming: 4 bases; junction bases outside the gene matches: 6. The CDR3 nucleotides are TGCAGTGCTAGAGATGGAACTAGCGGGAGTGCAGATACGCAGTATTTT. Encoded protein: CSARDGTSGSADTQYF.

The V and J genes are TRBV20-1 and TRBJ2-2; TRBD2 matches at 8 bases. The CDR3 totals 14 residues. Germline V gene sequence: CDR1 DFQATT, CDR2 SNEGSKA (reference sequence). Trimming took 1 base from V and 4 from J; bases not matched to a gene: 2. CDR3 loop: CSARASGSTGELFF. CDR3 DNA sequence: TGCAGTGCTAGAGCTAGCGGGTCCACCGGGGAGCTGTTTTTT.

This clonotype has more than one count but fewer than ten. CDR3 loop: CAISEIVPNEQFF. CDR3 DNA: TGTGCCATCAGTGAGATAGTTCCAAATGAGCAGTTCTTC. This sequence joins TRBV10-3 and TRBJ2-1, with D unclear. The CDR3 has 13 residues. Looked up from germline, CDR1 is ENHRY and CDR2 is SYGVKD. Trimming cost V 2 bases and J 7 bases, with 9 bases left between them.

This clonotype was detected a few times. The CDR3: CSASPGTSVTGELFF. The CDR3 nucleotides are TGCAGTGCTAGTCCCGGGACTAGCGTCACCGGGGAGCTGTTTTTT. J is TRBJ2-2 and V is TRBV20-1; 10 nucleotides align to TRBD2. This CDR3 spans 15 amino acids. V lost 3 bases and J lost 4; bases outside the gene matches: 5. Germline lookup yields CDR1 DFQATT and CDR2 SNEGSKA (reference sequence).

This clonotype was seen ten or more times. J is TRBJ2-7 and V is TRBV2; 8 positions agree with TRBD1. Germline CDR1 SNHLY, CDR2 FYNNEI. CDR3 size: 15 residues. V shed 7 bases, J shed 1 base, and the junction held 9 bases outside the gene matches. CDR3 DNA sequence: TGTGCCAGCACCGGGACAGGCGAATCTTCCTACGAGCAGTACTTC. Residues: CASTGTGESSYEQYF.